These 26 T cell receptor beta chains were all obtained from the same sample, sequenced in a study of T cells in Graves' hyperthyroidism and ophthalmopathy. RNA transcripts served as the template for amplifying TCR beta CDR3 regions. Primed by the HTBI set, a first-round RT-PCR was run on the TCR CDR3. In TCRdb, the multiplex PCR reads were re-called with MiXCR into one record per CDR3 protein. The sample has some 800,000 distinct CDR3 sequences; around 39% are singletons. The sequenced sample was blood. The receptors were sampled from a man aged 18 to 30 with Graves' hyperthyroidism.

V is TRBV4-1 and J is TRBJ2-7; 10 nucleotides line up with TRBD1. The CDR3 is 15 residues long. Losses at the gene ends were 1 base for V and 7 bases for J; bases not matched to a gene: 7. Germline values: CDR1 MGHRA, CDR2 YSYEKL. For the CDR3, the DNA is TGCGCCAGCAGCCAAGTTGGGACAGGGGTCTGGGAGCAGTACTTC. This codes for CASSQVGTGVWEQYF.

The rearrangement joins TRBV29-1 to TRBJ2-7; the D gene is possibly TRBD1 (5 bases). Deletions cut 7 bases from V and 6 bases from J, with 16 bases between. CDR3 size: 12 residues. Germline V gives CDR1 SQVTM, CDR2 ANQGSEA. The CDR3 loop reads CSAGSRATEQYF. The CDR3 coding sequence is TGCAGCGCAGGGTCCAGGGCTACCGAGCAGTACTTC.

The gene calls are TRBV5-1 and TRBJ1-2; possible D gene TRBD1, 6 bases. Deletions cut 2 bases from V and 4 bases from J, with 12 bases between. The CDR3 covers 14 residues. The germline V gene has CDR1 SGHRS and CDR2 YFSETQ. In DNA form, the CDR3 reads TGCGCCAGCAGCTTAGGGGGTTTGGTCTATGGCTACACCTTC. Translated, it gives CASSLGGLVYGYTF.

This clonotype was counted many times. The chain has TRBV14 and TRBJ2-5; 7 bases match TRBD1. The germline V gene has CDR1 SGHDN and CDR2 FVKESK. Trimming took 6 bases from V and 4 from J; bases not matched to a gene: 2. This CDR3 has 12 residues. CDR3 nucleotide sequence: TGTGCCAGCAGGCACAGGGGAGAGACCCAGTACTTC. Its protein is CASRHRGETQYF.

The chain recombines TRBV29-1 with TRBJ1-2; 7 nucleotides agree with TRBD1. Germline trimming cut 8 bases from V and 7 bases from J; bases unmatched to any gene: 16. There are 14 residues in the CDR3. Germline CDR1 reads SQVTM; CDR2 reads ANQGSEA. The CDR3 sequence: CSRLTGPRNLGYTF. For the CDR3, the DNA is TGCAGCCGTCTGACAGGGCCTCGCAATCTTGGCTACACCTTC. The full variable domain, its missing parts supplied by reference TRBV29-1 and TRBJ1-2, is SAVISQKPSRDICQRGTSLTIQCQVDSQVTMMFWYRQQPGQSLTLIATANQGSEATYESGFVIDKFPISRPNLTFSTLTVSNMSPEDSSIYLCSRLTGPRNLGYTFGSGTRLTVV.

There are many counts of this clonotype. This chain uses TRBV7-8 with TRBJ2-7, with unresolved D. Trimming removed 2 bases from V and 6 bases from J, with 8 bases in between. Looked up from germline, CDR1 is SGHVS and CDR2 is FQNEAQ. CDR3 length: 12 amino acids. The CDR3 DNA follows: TGTGCCAGCAGCTTACGCCTCCTCGAGCAGTACTTC. Translation: CASSLRLLEQYF. Looking up the rest from reference TRBV7-8 and TRBJ2-7 gives the full variable domain: GAGVSQSPRYKVAKRGQDVALRCDPISGHVSLFWYQQALGQGPEFLTYFQNEAQLDKSGLPSDRFFAERPEGSVSTLKIQRTQQEDSAVYLCASSLRLLEQYFGPGTRLTVT.

In the case of this clonotype: Being one base from a much bigger clone, this may be a read error. The CDR3 is CASSLAGAARFHF. The CDR3 DNA sequence: TGTGCCAGCAGCTTGGCCGGCGCAGCACGATTCCACTTT. The chain uses TRBV7-9 and TRBJ1-6; D gene uncertain. CDR1 and CDR2 (germline): SEHNR, FQNEAQ (reference sequence). The CDR3 length is 13 residues. The ends were cut back, 3 bases at V and 17 bases at J, with 17 bases in the middle.

This clonotype was seen ten or more times. J is TRBJ2-7 and V is TRBV7-2, with D uncertain. CDR3 size: 14 residues. Germline lookup yields CDR1 SGHTA and CDR2 FQGNSA. The germline V and J ends were trimmed by 2 bases and 4 bases, with 12 bases remaining between them. The CDR3 region is CASSLPGLSYEQYF. The CDR3 bases are TGTGCCAGCAGCTTACCGGGTCTGTCGTACGAGCAGTACTTC.

This chain links TRBV6-1 with TRBJ2-2, with 10 bases matching TRBD1. Germline values: CDR1 MNHNS, CDR2 SASEGT. This CDR3 has 18 residues. V was clipped by 7 bases and J by 5 bases; unmatched bases: 16. CDR3 protein: CASNEPTGGSLMTGELFF. In nucleotides, the CDR3 is TGTGCCAGCAACGAGCCGACAGGGGGCTCCCTTATGACCGGGGAGCTGTTTTTT.

This clonotype was observed a single time. The gene calls are TRBV11-2 and TRBJ2-6; D tentatively reads TRBD1 or TRBD2 (5 bases each). Trimming left V 2 bases short and J 0 bases short, with 20 bases between. This CDR3 spans 20 amino acids. Germline loops: CDR1 SGHAT, CDR2 FQNNGV. The CDR3 bases are TGTGCCAGCAGCTTATACGCCCAGGCCGGGGCCGGCTCTGGGGCCAACGTCCTGACTTTC. This encodes CASSLYAQAGAGSGANVLTF.

Comment on this clonotype: A much bigger clone sits one base away, suggesting this may be a read error. V gene TRBV14 combines with J gene TRBJ1-6; D is uncertain. Germline V gene lookup returns CDR1 SGHDN and CDR2 FVKESK. There are 13 residues in the CDR3. The CDR3: CASSQSHNSPPHF. The CDR3 DNA is TGTGCCAGCAGCCAAAGTCACAATTCACCCCCCCACTTT.

This clonotype was observed at least ten times. The V call is TRBV2, the J call TRBJ1-6; D remains unclear. This CDR3 has 13 residues. V dropped 6 bases and J dropped 10 bases, with 13 bases sitting between them. Germline V gene sequence: CDR1 SNHLY, CDR2 FYNNEI. CDR3 nucleotide sequence: TGTGCCAGCAGGGCCCCCCCCGGGTCACCCCTCCACTTT. Translation: CASRAPPGSPLHF.

At least ten counts were recorded for this clonotype. This sequence joins TRBV2 and TRBJ2-7; TRBD2 aligns across 7 bases. This CDR3 region has 15 residues. Germline V gene lookup returns CDR1 SNHLY and CDR2 FYNNEI. The V and J ends lost 4 bases and 3 bases, in that order; junction bases with no gene match: 9. CDR3 in amino acids: CASSAMPSGNYEQYF. Here the CDR3 DNA reads TGTGCCAGCAGTGCCATGCCTAGCGGTAACTACGAGCAGTACTTC.

The CDR3 DNA is TGCAGTGCTACGGTACTAGCGGGTGCCGAGTACGAGCAGTACTTC. Amino acid sequence: CSATVLAGAEYEQYF. The chain employs TRBV20-1 and TRBJ2-7; 9 positions match TRBD2. This CDR3 region has 15 residues. V trimming: 4 bases; J trimming: 4 bases; junction bases outside the gene matches: 11. Germline V gives CDR1 DFQATT, CDR2 SNEGSKA (reference sequence).

About this clonotype: This could be a read error, since a much larger clone is one nucleotide away. This chain joins TRBV7-2 and TRBJ2-2; the D gene is possibly TRBD2 (5 bases). CDR3 length: 13 amino acids. The V end was cut by 4 bases, the J end by 7 bases, with 10 bases between. CDR1 and CDR2 from the germline V gene are SGHTA and FQGNSA. CDR3 coding DNA: TGTGCCAGCAGCTCAGGCGGAGGCGGGGAGCTGTTTTTT. Translated, it gives CASSSGGGGELFF.

The chain couples TRBV9 to TRBJ2-5, with 9 positions matching TRBD1. V lost 2 bases, J lost 5 bases, and 13 bases stayed unmatched. The CDR3 runs to 17 residues. Germline V gene lookup returns CDR1 SGDLS and CDR2 YYNGEE. CDR3 sequence reads: CASSVLSGTGSFETQYF. CDR3 DNA sequence: TGTGCCAGCAGCGTGCTATCCGGGACAGGGAGCTTCGAGACCCAGTACTTC.

This rearrangement joins TRBV5-5 to TRBJ2-7, with TRBD2 matching 15 bases. This CDR3 is 18 amino acids long. Losses at the gene ends were 2 bases for V and 7 bases for J; bases not matched to a gene: 13. Per germline, CDR1 SGHKS and CDR2 YYEKEE (reference sequence). This CDR3 is CASSFGLGLAGGPEEQYF. The CDR3 DNA reads as TGTGCCAGCAGCTTCGGCCTAGGACTAGCGGGGGGGCCGGAGGAGCAGTACTTC.

This clonotype was seen ten or more times. The chain links TRBV10-3 to TRBJ1-2; D unresolved. The V end lost 4 bases, the J end lost 0 bases, and 9 bases lay between the germline ends. The germline gives CDR1 ENHRY, CDR2 SYGVKD. The CDR3 contains 14 residues. This chain's CDR3 is CAISGAPTNYGYTF. The CDR3 DNA reads as TGTGCCATCAGTGGGGCACCCACTAACTATGGCTACACCTTC.

This clonotype has at least ten counts. This sequence joins TRBV7-2 and TRBJ1-5; 8 bases fit TRBD1. Germline values: CDR1 SGHTA, CDR2 FQGNSA. This CDR3 is 17 amino acids long. Trimming cost V 4 bases and J 5 bases; bases outside gene matches: 13. CDR3 region: CASSSPATGGADQPQHF. DNA for the CDR3: TGTGCCAGCAGCTCCCCGGCTACAGGGGGAGCGGATCAGCCCCAGCATTTT.

This sequence joins TRBV4-3 and TRBJ2-2; D is undetermined. The CDR3 spans 14 residues. With 6 bases removed from V and 2 bases from J, the gap between germline ends came to 10 bases. Germline loops: CDR1 LGHNA, CDR2 YSLEER. CDR3 coding DNA: TGCGCCAGCAGACAGAACGGTAACACCGGGGAGCTGTTTTTT. This encodes CASRQNGNTGELFF.

This clonotype occurred many times. V usage is TRBV2 and J usage is TRBJ1-6, with a possible D match to TRBD1 (5 bases). Germline CDR1 reads SNHLY; CDR2 reads FYNNEI. The CDR3 has 16 amino acids. V was pared by 6 bases and J by 3 bases, with 15 bases between. The CDR3 sequence: CASRVTGTDYNSPLHF. In nucleotides, the CDR3 is TGTGCCAGCAGGGTTACCGGGACGGACTATAATTCACCCCTCCACTTT.

The chain uses TRBV7-2 and TRBJ2-7; weak D call: TRBD2 (6 bases). V lost 1 base, J lost 4 bases, and 11 bases lay in between. This CDR3 region has 14 residues. Germline assignment: CDR1 SGHTA and CDR2 FQGNSA. The CDR3 spells CASSLGGTQYEQYF. CDR3 sequence (DNA): TGTGCCAGCAGCTTAGGAGGGACTCAATACGAGCAGTACTTC.

This clonotype was counted between two and nine times. The CDR3: CASSTHTSTNYGYTF. Written as DNA, the CDR3 is TGTGCCAGCAGCACACACACTTCTACTAACTATGGCTACACCTTC. V is TRBV13 and J is TRBJ1-2; D remains unclear. V lost 5 bases and J lost 0, with 13 bases in between. This CDR3 is 15 amino acids long. Per germline, CDR1 PRHDT and CDR2 FYEKMQ (reference sequence).

This clonotype was counted a few times. The chain carries TRBV19 and TRBJ2-7; the D is unclear. Deletions cut 5 bases from V and 2 bases from J, with 19 bases between. CDR3 length equals 16 residues. Germline assignment: CDR1 LNHDA and CDR2 SQIVND (reference sequence). CDR3 sequence: CASSPSVWYIPYEQYF. CDR3 DNA sequence: TGTGCCAGTAGTCCCTCTGTTTGGTACATACCCTACGAGCAGTACTTC.

The rearrangement uses TRBV6-1 and TRBJ2-6; tentatively, D is TRBD1 (6 bases). This CDR3 is built from 15 residues. V lost 5 bases and J lost 4, with 12 bases in between. The germline V gene encodes CDR1 MNHNS and CDR2 SASEGT. The CDR3 bases are TGTGCCAGCAGTACAACAGGGTCAGGGGCCAACGTCCTGACTTTC. Translating it yields CASSTTGSGANVLTF.

V and J are TRBV5-1 and TRBJ2-5, with a weak D call TRBD1 (5 bases). Germline loops: CDR1 SGHRS, CDR2 YFSETQ. Trimming removed 3 bases at V and 4 bases at J, with 10 bases between. The CDR3 loop spans 13 amino acids. CDR3 in DNA: TGCGCCAGCAGCTCACAGGTGGGAGAGACCCAGTACTTC. This codes for CASSSQVGETQYF.